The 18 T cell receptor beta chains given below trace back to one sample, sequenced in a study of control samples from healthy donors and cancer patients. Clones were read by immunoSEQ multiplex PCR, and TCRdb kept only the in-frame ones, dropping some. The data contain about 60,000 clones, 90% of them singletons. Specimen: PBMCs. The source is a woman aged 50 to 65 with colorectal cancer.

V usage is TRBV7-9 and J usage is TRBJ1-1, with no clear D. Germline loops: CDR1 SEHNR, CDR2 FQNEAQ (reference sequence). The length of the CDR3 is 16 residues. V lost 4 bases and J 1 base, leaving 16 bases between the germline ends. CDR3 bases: TGTGCCAGCAGCTCGGACGGTTTTTTATGGAACACTGAAGCTTTCTTT. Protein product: CASSSDGFLWNTEAFF.

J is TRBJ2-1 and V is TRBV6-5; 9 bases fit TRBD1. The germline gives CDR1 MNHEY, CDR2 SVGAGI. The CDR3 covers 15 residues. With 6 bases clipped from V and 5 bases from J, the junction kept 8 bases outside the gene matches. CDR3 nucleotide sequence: TGTGCCAGCAGCCAGCCGGGACAGGGAAACAATGAGCAGTTCTTC. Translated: CASSQPGQGNNEQFF.

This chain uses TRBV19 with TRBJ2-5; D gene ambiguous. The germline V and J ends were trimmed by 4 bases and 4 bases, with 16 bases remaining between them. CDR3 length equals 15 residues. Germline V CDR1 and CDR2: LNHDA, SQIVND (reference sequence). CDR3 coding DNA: TGTGCCAGTAGTACTTCTCCCGGGCTAGGAGAGACCCAGTACTTC. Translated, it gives CASSTSPGLGETQYF.

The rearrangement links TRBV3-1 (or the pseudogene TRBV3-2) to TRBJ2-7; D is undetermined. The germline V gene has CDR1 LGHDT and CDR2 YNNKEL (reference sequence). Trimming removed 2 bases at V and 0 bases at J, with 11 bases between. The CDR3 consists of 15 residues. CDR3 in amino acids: CASSQHQVTSYEQYF. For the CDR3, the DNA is TGTGCCAGCAGCCAACACCAGGTAACCTCCTACGAGCAGTACTTC.

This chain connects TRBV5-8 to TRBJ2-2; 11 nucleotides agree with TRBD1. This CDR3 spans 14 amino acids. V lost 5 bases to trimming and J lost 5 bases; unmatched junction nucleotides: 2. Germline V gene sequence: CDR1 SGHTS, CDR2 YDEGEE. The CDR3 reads CASRDRGLTGELFF. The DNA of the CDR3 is TGTGCCAGCAGGGACAGGGGGCTTACCGGGGAGCTGTTTTTT.

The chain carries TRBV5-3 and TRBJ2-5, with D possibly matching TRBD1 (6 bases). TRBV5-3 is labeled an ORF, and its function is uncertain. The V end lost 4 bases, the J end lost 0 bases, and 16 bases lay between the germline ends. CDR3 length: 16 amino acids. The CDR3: CARSNRDRNDQETQYF. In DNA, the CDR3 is TGTGCCAGAAGCAACAGAGACAGGAACGACCAAGAGACCCAGTACTTC.

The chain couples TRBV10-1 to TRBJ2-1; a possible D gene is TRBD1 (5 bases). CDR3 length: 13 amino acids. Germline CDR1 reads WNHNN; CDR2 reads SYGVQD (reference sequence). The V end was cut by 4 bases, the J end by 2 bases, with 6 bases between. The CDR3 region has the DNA TGCGCCAGCAGTGCACAGGCCTACAATGAGCAGTTCTTC. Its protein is CASSAQAYNEQFF.

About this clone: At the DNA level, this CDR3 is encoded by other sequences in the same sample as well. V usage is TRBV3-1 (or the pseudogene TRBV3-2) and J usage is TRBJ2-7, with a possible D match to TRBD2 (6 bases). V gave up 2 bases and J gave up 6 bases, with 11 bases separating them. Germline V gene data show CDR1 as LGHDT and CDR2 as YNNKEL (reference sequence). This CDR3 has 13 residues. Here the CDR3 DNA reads TGTGCCAGCAGCCAAAGATCCGGGGGCGAGCAGTACTTC. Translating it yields CASSQRSGGEQYF.

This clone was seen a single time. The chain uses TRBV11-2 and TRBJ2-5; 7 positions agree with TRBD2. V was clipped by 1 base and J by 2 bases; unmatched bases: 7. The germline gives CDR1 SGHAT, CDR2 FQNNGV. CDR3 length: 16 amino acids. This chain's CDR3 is CASSLGPRGWQETQYF. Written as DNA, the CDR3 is TGTGCCAGCAGCTTAGGGCCGCGGGGGTGGCAAGAGACCCAGTACTTC.

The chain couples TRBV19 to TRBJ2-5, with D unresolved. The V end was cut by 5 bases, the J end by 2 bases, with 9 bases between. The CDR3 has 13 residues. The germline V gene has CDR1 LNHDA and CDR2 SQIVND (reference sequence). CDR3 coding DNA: TGTGCCAGTAGTGCTCAGCGACAAGAGACCCAGTACTTC. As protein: CASSAQRQETQYF.

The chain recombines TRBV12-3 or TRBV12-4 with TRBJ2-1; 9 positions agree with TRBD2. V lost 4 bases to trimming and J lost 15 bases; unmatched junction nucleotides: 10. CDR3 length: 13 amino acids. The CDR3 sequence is CASSSGTSLLPFF. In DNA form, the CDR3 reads TGTGCCAGCAGTTCCGGGACTAGCCTTCTCCCGTTCTTC.

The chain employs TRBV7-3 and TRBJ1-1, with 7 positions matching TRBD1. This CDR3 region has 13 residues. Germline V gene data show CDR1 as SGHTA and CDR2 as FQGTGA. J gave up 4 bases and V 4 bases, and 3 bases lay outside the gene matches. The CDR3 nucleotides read TGTGCCAGCAGCTCGACAGGGTCCACTGAAGCTTTCTTT. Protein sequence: CASSSTGSTEAFF.

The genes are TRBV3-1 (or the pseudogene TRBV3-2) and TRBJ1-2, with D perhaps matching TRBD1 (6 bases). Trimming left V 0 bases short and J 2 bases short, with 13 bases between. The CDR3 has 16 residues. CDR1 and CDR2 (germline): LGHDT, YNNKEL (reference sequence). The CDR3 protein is CASSQEMGGANYGYTF. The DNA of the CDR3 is TGTGCCAGCAGCCAAGAAATGGGGGGCGCAAACTATGGCTACACCTTC.

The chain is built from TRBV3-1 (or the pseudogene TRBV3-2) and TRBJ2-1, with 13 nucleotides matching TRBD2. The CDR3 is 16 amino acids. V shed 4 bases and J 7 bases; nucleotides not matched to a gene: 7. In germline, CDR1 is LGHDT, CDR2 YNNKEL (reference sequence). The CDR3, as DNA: TGTGCCAGCAGCCTCCTGGGACTAGCGGGGAAAAATGAGCAGTTCTTC. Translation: CASSLLGLAGKNEQFF.

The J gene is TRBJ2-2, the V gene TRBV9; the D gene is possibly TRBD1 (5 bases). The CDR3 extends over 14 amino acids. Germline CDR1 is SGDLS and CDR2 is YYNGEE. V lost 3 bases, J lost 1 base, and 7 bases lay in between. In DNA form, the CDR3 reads TGTGCCAGCAGCGCCAGGGTGAACACCGGGGAGCTGTTTTTT. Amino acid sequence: CASSARVNTGELFF.

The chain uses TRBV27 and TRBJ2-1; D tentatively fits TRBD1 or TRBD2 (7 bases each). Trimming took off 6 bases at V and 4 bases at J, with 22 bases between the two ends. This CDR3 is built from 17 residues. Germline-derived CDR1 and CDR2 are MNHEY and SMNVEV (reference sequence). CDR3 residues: CASSPSYGRGGYNEQFF. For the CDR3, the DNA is TGTGCCAGCAGCCCGAGTTACGGCAGGGGGGGGTACAATGAGCAGTTCTTC.

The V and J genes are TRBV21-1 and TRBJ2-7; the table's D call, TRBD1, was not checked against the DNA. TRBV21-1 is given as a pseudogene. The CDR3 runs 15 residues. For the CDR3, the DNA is TGTGCCAGCAGCACTCAGGGGCCAGTTTCCTACGAGCAGTACTTC. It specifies CASSTQGPVSYEQYF.

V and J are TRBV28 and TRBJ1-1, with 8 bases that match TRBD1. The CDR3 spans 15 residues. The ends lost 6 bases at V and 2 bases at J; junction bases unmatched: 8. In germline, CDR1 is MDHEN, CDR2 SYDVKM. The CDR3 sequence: CASSSTGGENTEAFF. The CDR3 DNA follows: TGTGCCAGCAGCTCTACAGGGGGTGAAAACACTGAAGCTTTCTTT.